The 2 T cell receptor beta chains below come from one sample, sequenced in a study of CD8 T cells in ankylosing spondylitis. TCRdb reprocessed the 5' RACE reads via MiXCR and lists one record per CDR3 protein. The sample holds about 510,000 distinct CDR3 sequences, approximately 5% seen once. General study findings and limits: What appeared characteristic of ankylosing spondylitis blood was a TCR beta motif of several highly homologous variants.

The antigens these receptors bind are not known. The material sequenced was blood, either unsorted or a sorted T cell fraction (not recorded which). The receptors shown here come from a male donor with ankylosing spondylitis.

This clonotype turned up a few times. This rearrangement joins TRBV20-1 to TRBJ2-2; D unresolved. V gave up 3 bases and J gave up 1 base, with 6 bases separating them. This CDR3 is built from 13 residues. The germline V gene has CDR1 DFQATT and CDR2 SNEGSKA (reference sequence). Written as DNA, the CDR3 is TGCAGTGCTAGCCCAATGAACACCGGGGAGCTGTTTTTT. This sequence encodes CSASPMNTGELFF.

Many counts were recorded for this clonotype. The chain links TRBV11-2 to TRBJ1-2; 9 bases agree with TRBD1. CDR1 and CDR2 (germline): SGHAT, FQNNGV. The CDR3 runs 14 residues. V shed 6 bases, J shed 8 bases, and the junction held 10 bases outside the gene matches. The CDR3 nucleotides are TGTGCCAGCAGACTGGGACAGGGAAGGGGCGGCTACACCTTC. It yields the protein CASRLGQGRGGYTF.